Shown below are 21 T cell receptor beta chains from a single sample sequenced in a study of control samples from healthy donors and cancer patients (dated by TCRdb to 2018 to 2020). To prepare the library, the immunoSEQ multiplex PCR assay was applied. The table was pulled from immuneACCESS by TCRdb, which kept in-frame rearrangements only. Such tables lose some clones; where checked, under half of the loss comes from unresolved V genes, and the rest has no known cause. The sample records more than 140,000 clones, 75% to 95% of which are singletons. The ten largest clones represent under 9% of the sample. The sequencing sample was made of blood. The receptors originated from a man between 18 and 35 years old in good health.

V and J are TRBV5-6 and TRBJ2-4, with 7 bases lining up with TRBD2. V was pared by 4 bases and J by 7 bases, with 8 bases of the junction left unmatched. This CDR3 contains 14 residues. From germline, CDR1 is SGHDT and CDR2 YYEEEE. The CDR3 coding sequence is TGTGCCAGCAGCCCCGGGGGGTCCAGGAACATTCAGTACTTC. This gives the protein CASSPGGSRNIQYF.

The gene calls are TRBV18 and TRBJ2-3; tentative D call: TRBD1 (5 bases). With 0 bases removed from V and 3 bases from J, the gap between germline ends came to 7 bases. Germline CDR1 and CDR2: KGHSH and LQKENI. This CDR3 is 14 amino acids long. This chain's CDR3 is CASSPPGQTDTQYF. CDR3 coding DNA: TGTGCCAGCTCACCACCGGGGCAAACAGATACGCAGTATTTT.

As DNA, the CDR3 is TGTGCCAGCAGCTTAGAGGTAGCGGGGAGCTCCTACAATGAGCAGTTCTTC. Protein sequence: CASSLEVAGSSYNEQFF. The rearrangement joins TRBV11-2 to TRBJ2-1; 8 bases match TRBD2. The ends lost 0 bases at V and 0 bases at J; junction bases unmatched: 4. The CDR3 is 17 amino acids. CDR1 is SGHAT, CDR2 FQNNGV, per germline.

The rearrangement joins TRBV5-5 to TRBJ2-7; TRBD2 aligns across 11 bases. In germline, CDR1 is SGHKS, CDR2 YYEKEE (reference sequence). V shed 0 bases and J 1 base; nucleotides not matched to a gene: 6. The CDR3 spans 17 residues. CDR3 nucleotides: TGTGCCAGCAGCTTGGTGGTAGCGGGGGGGAAATCCTACGAGCAGTACTTC. This translates into CASSLVVAGGKSYEQYF.

This chain connects TRBV2 to TRBJ2-1, with 7 bases fitting TRBD1. J gave up 5 bases and V 9 bases, and 7 bases lay outside the gene matches. The germline V gene encodes CDR1 SNHLY and CDR2 FYNNEI. The CDR3 consists of 13 residues. Here the CDR3 reads CASASGQHNEQFF. For the CDR3, the DNA is TGTGCCAGTGCCTCGGGACAGCACAATGAGCAGTTCTTC.

The V call is TRBV2, the J call TRBJ1-2, with D possibly TRBD1 on 5 matching bases. Trimming removed 2 bases from V and 0 bases from J, with 10 bases in between. Per germline, CDR1 SNHLY and CDR2 FYNNEI. The length of the CDR3 is 15 residues. The CDR3 bases are TGTGCCAGCAGTGAATGGGGGGGAGCTAACTATGGCTACACCTTC. Protein sequence: CASSEWGGANYGYTF.

V is TRBV19 and J is TRBJ2-1; unclear D gene. V shed 4 bases and J shed 0 bases, with 7 bases lying between them. The germline V gene has CDR1 LNHDA and CDR2 SQIVND (reference sequence). There are 14 residues in the CDR3. The CDR3 here is CASSRGSSYNEQFF. CDR3 nucleotides: TGTGCCAGTAGTAGAGGTAGCTCCTACAATGAGCAGTTCTTC.

The rearrangement links TRBV28 to TRBJ1-4, with a weak D call TRBD1 (5 bases). The V gene lost 5 bases and the J gene lost 4 bases, with 14 bases spanning the gap. Germline V gene sequence: CDR1 MDHEN, CDR2 SYDVKM. This CDR3 has 15 amino acids. The CDR3 region is CASSPITGHNEKLFF. The DNA of the CDR3 is TGTGCCAGCAGTCCGATTACAGGCCATAATGAAAAACTGTTTTTT.

This clone was recorded only once. The chain is built from TRBV7-3 and TRBJ2-3, with TRBD2 identical over 10 bases. CDR3 length equals 14 residues. The germline V gene encodes CDR1 SGHTA and CDR2 FQGTGA. V shed 8 bases, J shed 5 bases, and the junction held 7 bases outside the gene matches. CDR3 in amino acids: CASFAGTSVDTQYF. As DNA, the CDR3 is TGTGCCAGCTTTGCCGGGACTAGCGTAGATACGCAGTATTTT.

V and J are TRBV20-1 and TRBJ2-3; the D gene is possibly TRBD2 (5 bases). The CDR3 runs 17 residues. V was trimmed by 3 bases and J by 2 bases, leaving 21 bases between them. Germline values: CDR1 DFQATT, CDR2 SNEGSKA (reference sequence). The CDR3 bases are TGCAGTGCTAGTACGGCCGGACTCTTAGTCTCCACAGATACGCAGTATTTT. Residues: CSASTAGLLVSTDTQYF.

This rearrangement joins TRBV5-1 to TRBJ1-4; D is possibly TRBD1 (5 bases). Germline V gene lookup returns CDR1 SGHRS and CDR2 YFSETQ. Trimming shortened V by 0 bases and J by 10 bases, and 16 bases separated the two germline ends. CDR3 length: 15 amino acids. CDR3 in amino acids: CASSLVGTYGGKLFF. CDR3 sequence (DNA): TGCGCCAGCAGCTTGGTTGGGACCTATGGGGGAAAACTGTTTTTT.

The chain combines TRBV5-6 with TRBJ1-3; 8 nucleotides match TRBD1. This CDR3 has 14 amino acids. The V and J ends lost 6 bases and 2 bases, in that order; junction bases with no gene match: 4. Per the germline V gene, CDR1 is SGHDT and CDR2 is YYEEEE. DNA for the CDR3: TGTGCCAGCAAAAAGACAGGGGCTGGAAACACCATATATTTT. Residues: CASKKTGAGNTIYF.

The chain recombines TRBV5-1 with TRBJ2-7; the D gene is possibly TRBD1 (7 bases). Per germline, CDR1 SGHRS and CDR2 YFSETQ. This CDR3 is built from 16 residues. Trimming removed 0 bases from V and 2 bases from J, with 15 bases in between. CDR3 DNA sequence: TGCGCCAGCAGCTTGGTCGTCCAGGGGGGACCCTACGAGCAGTACTTC. Protein: CASSLVVQGGPYEQYF.

The genes are TRBV7-9 and TRBJ1-4, with D uncertain. CDR3 length: 16 residues. Trimming removed 1 base from V and 4 bases from J, with 13 bases in between. CDR1 is SEHNR, CDR2 FQNEAQ, per germline (reference sequence). CDR3 nucleotide sequence: TGTGCCAGCAGCTTAGTAATTCGGTCCTATAATGAAAAACTGTTTTTT. Translating gives CASSLVIRSYNEKLFF.

V and J are TRBV28 and TRBJ1-5; D is unresolved. V was clipped by 4 bases and J by 2 bases, with 9 bases between them. Germline CDR1 is MDHEN and CDR2 is SYDVKM. The CDR3 covers 14 residues. The CDR3 here is CASSSGQGNQPQHF. In DNA form, the CDR3 reads TGTGCCAGCAGTTCTGGGCAGGGCAATCAGCCCCAGCATTTT.

The chain couples TRBV5-1 to TRBJ1-2, with 7 bases matching TRBD1. CDR1 and CDR2 from the germline V gene are SGHRS and YFSETQ. V was pared by 4 bases and J by 2 bases, with 2 bases of the junction left unmatched. The CDR3 contains 13 residues. The CDR3 DNA is TGCGCCAGCAGCGCGGGACAGAACTATGGCTACACCTTC. Its protein product is CASSAGQNYGYTF.

The gene calls are TRBV18 and TRBJ2-5; TRBD2 matches at 10 bases. Germline CDR1 reads KGHSH; CDR2 reads LQKENI. This CDR3 contains 17 residues. Unmatched junction bases numbered 7, after V lost 2 bases and J lost 1 base. The CDR3 DNA is TGTGCCAGCTCACCAATGATCACTAGCGGGGCCCAAGAGACCCAGTACTTC. Amino acid sequence: CASSPMITSGAQETQYF. Together with reference TRBV18 and TRBJ2-5, the CDR3 gives the full variable domain: NAGVMQNPRHLVRRRGQEARLRCSPMKGHSHVYWYRQLPEEGLKFMVYLQKENIIDESGMPKERFSAEFPKEGPSILRIQQVVRGDSAAYFCASSPMITSGAQETQYFGPGTRLLVL.

V is TRBV27 and J is TRBJ2-1; D may be TRBD1 (5 bases). Germline CDR1 and CDR2: MNHEY and SMNVEV (reference sequence). The V gene lost 3 bases and the J gene lost 0 bases, with 6 bases spanning the gap. The CDR3 contains 14 residues. The DNA for the CDR3 is TGTGCCAGCAGTTTGGGGCACTCCTACAATGAGCAGTTCTTC. Encoded protein: CASSLGHSYNEQFF.

The V gene is TRBV10-3, the J gene TRBJ2-2; no definite D call. The CDR3 is made up of 14 amino acids. V lost 0 bases, J lost 1 base, and 3 bases lay in between. Germline V CDR1 and CDR2: ENHRY, SYGVKD. CDR3 in DNA: TGTGCCATCAGTGAGTCTGGGAACACCGGGGAGCTGTTTTTT. This gives the protein CAISESGNTGELFF.

The J gene is TRBJ1-1, the V gene TRBV20-1; D is ambiguous. Trimming stripped 3 bases from V and 6 bases from J, with 8 bases between. Germline V gene data show CDR1 as DFQATT and CDR2 as SNEGSKA (reference sequence). This CDR3 contains 11 residues. CDR3 in DNA: TGCAGTGCTAGCATCGTACCTGAAGCTTTCTTT. It is translated as CSASIVPEAFF.

This clone was detected only a few times. V usage is TRBV3-1 (or the pseudogene TRBV3-2) and J usage is TRBJ2-5; no clear D. Trimming took 0 bases from V and 4 from J, leaving 9 bases between them. The germline V gene has CDR1 LGHDT and CDR2 YNNKEL (reference sequence). The CDR3 loop spans 14 amino acids. The CDR3 is CASSQEARAETQYF. For the CDR3, the DNA is TGTGCCAGCAGCCAAGAGGCTCGAGCAGAGACCCAGTACTTC.